This entry lists 8 T cell receptor beta chains sequenced from one sample in a study of blood T cell repertoires in COVID-19. Clones were read by immunoSEQ multiplex PCR, and TCRdb kept only the in-frame ones, dropping some. Here the sample spans some 180,000 clones, about 82% being singletons. Material for sequencing was peripheral blood. Source of these receptors: a woman aged 80 or older with COVID-19, enrolled during active disease.

The V gene is TRBV5-4, the J gene TRBJ2-1; D gene unclear. CDR1 and CDR2 from the germline V gene are SGHNT and YYREEE (reference sequence). CDR3 length equals 16 residues. V lost 1 base and J 0 bases, leaving 11 bases between the germline ends. CDR3 residues: CASSLMAANSYNEQFF. The CDR3 nucleotides read TGTGCCAGCAGCTTGATGGCCGCAAACTCCTACAATGAGCAGTTCTTC.

The rearrangement links TRBV18 to TRBJ1-1, with D uncertain. The V and J ends lost 4 bases and 0 bases respectively, with 9 bases between them. CDR3 length equals 14 residues. The germline V gene encodes CDR1 KGHSH and CDR2 LQKENI. CDR3 loop: CASSLQNMNTEAFF. DNA for the CDR3: TGTGCCAGCTCACTACAGAACATGAACACTGAAGCTTTCTTT.

The chain has TRBV27 and TRBJ1-4, with TRBD1 as a possible D gene (5 bases). V dropped 4 bases and J dropped 10 bases, with 16 bases sitting between them. The CDR3 covers 14 residues. CDR1 and CDR2 (germline): MNHEY, SMNVEV (reference sequence). This chain's CDR3 is CASSSTSGSGKLFF. The CDR3 region has the DNA TGTGCCAGCAGTTCAACCTCAGGGTCTGGAAAACTGTTTTTT.

The chain combines TRBV28 with TRBJ1-5, with TRBD1 matching over 7 bases. Unmatched junction bases numbered 3, after V lost 4 bases and J lost 0 bases. CDR3 length: 15 amino acids. CDR1 MDHEN and CDR2 SYDVKM come from the germline V gene. CDR3 bases: TGTGCCAGCAGTTCTCAGGGGGGTAGCAATCAGCCCCAGCATTTT. Its protein product is CASSSQGGSNQPQHF.

This clone was observed many times. The rearrangement uses TRBV11-2 and TRBJ1-1; weak D call: TRBD1 (5 bases). The ends were cut back, 1 base at V and 5 bases at J, with 11 bases in the middle. Germline values: CDR1 SGHAT, CDR2 FQNNGV. This CDR3 region has 14 residues. The CDR3, as DNA: TGTGCCAGCAGCTTAGGGGGGGTTGGGACTGAAGCTTTCTTT. It is translated as CASSLGGVGTEAFF.

This sequence joins TRBV9 and TRBJ1-5, with 9 nucleotides matching TRBD1. The CDR3 is made up of 15 amino acids. V was pared by 0 bases and J by 6 bases, with 4 bases of the junction left unmatched. Per the germline V gene, CDR1 is SGDLS and CDR2 is YYNGEE. The chain's CDR3 is CASSVAGQGGQPQHF. The CDR3 region has the DNA TGTGCCAGCAGCGTAGCGGGACAGGGAGGTCAGCCCCAGCATTTT.

The J gene is TRBJ1-2, the V gene TRBV19; unclear D gene. In germline, CDR1 is LNHDA, CDR2 SQIVND (reference sequence). The CDR3 contains 13 residues. Deletions cut 4 bases from V and 2 bases from J, with 8 bases between. This CDR3 reads CASSTQNNYGYTF. Here the CDR3 DNA reads TGTGCCAGTAGTACCCAGAACAACTATGGCTACACCTTC.

The chain links TRBV5-1 to TRBJ1-1; 9 bases agree with TRBD1. CDR1 and CDR2 from the germline V gene are SGHRS and YFSETQ. The ends lost 4 bases at V and 6 bases at J; junction bases unmatched: 10. This CDR3 is built from 15 residues. The CDR3 reads CASSPRTGGGAEAFF. In DNA, the CDR3 is TGCGCCAGCAGCCCGAGAACAGGGGGCGGAGCTGAAGCTTTCTTT.